Listed below are T cell receptor beta chains from one sample, sequenced in a study of CD8 T cells in Susac syndrome. Each CDR3 protein gets one entry after TCRdb re-called the immunoSEQ multiplex PCR reads with MiXCR. The sample carries over 150,000 distinct CDR3 sequences, roughly 94% recorded once. The sequenced sample was CD4+ T cells from PBMCs. The source is a human donor with Susac syndrome. Both conserved end residues are part of each CDR3. Fields, in order: J gene, V gene, clone size, D gene, CDR3 protein, CDR3 DNA. A D gene is named only where the DNA matches it firmly. Clone size appears in some rows only: once, few, many, or a class for an expanded clone.

J gene: TRBJ2-5
V gene: TRBV3-1
clone size: NA
D gene: NA
CDR3 protein: CASSRSATVIGETQYF
CDR3 DNA: TGTGCCAGCAGTCGCTCAGCTACAGTAATAGGAGAGACCCAGTACTTC

J gene: TRBJ1-5
V gene: TRBV10-3
clone size: NA
D gene: NA
CDR3 protein: CAISESPGNQPQHF
CDR3 DNA: TGTGCCATCAGTGAGTCCCCGGGGAATCAGCCCCAGCATTTT

J gene: TRBJ2-7
V gene: TRBV20-1
clone size: NA
D gene: NA
CDR3 protein: CSARDRGASSYEQYF
CDR3 DNA: TGCAGTGCTAGAGATCGCGGGGCGAGCTCCTACGAGCAGTACTTC

J gene: TRBJ2-3
V gene: TRBV13
clone size: NA
D gene: NA
CDR3 protein: CASSPVWGDTQYF
CDR3 DNA: TGTGCCAGCAGCCCCGTCTGGGGAGATACGCAGTATTTT

J gene: TRBJ1-5
V gene: TRBV3-1
clone size: NA
D gene: TRBD1
CDR3 protein: CASSQGTGGLQPQHF
CDR3 DNA: TGTGCCAGCAGCCAAGGGACAGGGGGTTTGCAGCCCCAGCATTTT

J gene: TRBJ2-3
V gene: TRBV2
clone size: NA
D gene: NA
CDR3 protein: CARRQVSTDTQYF
CDR3 DNA: TGTGCCAGACGACAGGTTAGCACAGATACGCAGTATTTT

J gene: TRBJ1-1
V gene: TRBV7-8
clone size: NA
D gene: NA
CDR3 protein: CASSSEYSDTEAFF
CDR3 DNA: TGTGCCAGCAGCTCAGAATATTCGGACACTGAAGCTTTCTTT

J gene: TRBJ2-4
V gene: TRBV2
clone size: NA
D gene: NA
CDR3 protein: CASRRDTKNIQYF
CDR3 DNA: TGTGCCAGCAGGAGGGACACTAAAAACATTCAGTACTTC

J gene: TRBJ2-1
V gene: TRBV7-2
clone size: NA
D gene: NA
CDR3 protein: CASSYLIYNEQFF
CDR3 DNA: TGTGCCAGCAGCTACCTAATCTACAATGAGCAGTTCTTC

J gene: TRBJ2-5
V gene: TRBV30
clone size: NA
D gene: NA
CDR3 protein: CAWSAGLRETQYF
CDR3 DNA: TGTGCCTGGAGCGCGGGACTTAGGGAGACCCAGTACTTC

J gene: TRBJ2-7
V gene: TRBV4-2
clone size: once
D gene: TRBD2
CDR3 protein: CASSRETSLYEQYF
CDR3 DNA: TGTGCCAGCAGCCGAGAGACTAGCCTATACGAGCAGTACTTC

J gene: TRBJ1-4
V gene: TRBV30
clone size: NA
D gene: NA
CDR3 protein: CAWSVLNEKLFF
CDR3 DNA: TGTGCCTGGAGTGTACTCAATGAAAAACTGTTTTTT

J gene: TRBJ1-6
V gene: TRBV25-1
clone size: NA
D gene: NA
CDR3 protein: CASGLAGDNSPLHF
CDR3 DNA: TGTGCCAGCGGCCTCGCAGGGGATAATTCACCCCTCCACTTT

J gene: TRBJ1-5
V gene: TRBV6-5
clone size: once
D gene: NA
CDR3 protein: CASSFRRSSNQPQHF
CDR3 DNA: TGTGCCAGCAGTTTCAGACGGTCTAGCAATCAGCCCCAGCATTTT

J gene: TRBJ2-5
V gene: TRBV20-1
clone size: NA
D gene: NA
CDR3 protein: CSARETTSGETQYF
CDR3 DNA: TGCAGTGCTAGAGAGACAACGAGCGGGGAGACCCAGTACTTC

J gene: TRBJ2-7
V gene: TRBV18
clone size: NA
D gene: NA
CDR3 protein: CASSPPLQSYEQYF
CDR3 DNA: TGTGCCAGCTCACCACCGCTCCAGTCCTACGAGCAGTACTTC

J gene: TRBJ2-3
V gene: TRBV12-5
clone size: NA
D gene: NA
CDR3 protein: CASGRRSDGTWKSSKRTDTQYF
CDR3 DNA: TGTGCTAGTGGCCGACGCTCAGACGGGACATGGAAATCTTCCAAGCGCACAGATACGCAGTATTTT

J gene: TRBJ1-1
V gene: TRBV20-1
clone size: NA
D gene: NA
CDR3 protein: CSARPVRGRGRENTEAFF
CDR3 DNA: TGCAGTGCTAGACCCGTCAGGGGCAGGGGTAGGGAGAACACTGAAGCTTTCTTT

J gene: TRBJ2-2
V gene: TRBV5-1
clone size: NA
D gene: TRBD2
CDR3 protein: CASSRSGGANTGELFF
CDR3 DNA: TGCGCCAGCAGCCGGAGCGGGGGGGCGAACACCGGGGAGCTGTTTTTT

J gene: TRBJ2-7
V gene: TRBV20-1
clone size: NA
D gene: NA
CDR3 protein: CSAPRDGPYEQYF
CDR3 DNA: TGCAGTGCACCTCGGGACGGACCCTACGAGCAGTACTTC

J gene: TRBJ2-1
V gene: TRBV5-4
clone size: NA
D gene: TRBD2
CDR3 protein: CASSSGGTYAEQFF
CDR3 DNA: TGTGCCAGCAGTAGCGGGGGTACCTACGCTGAGCAGTTCTTC

J gene: TRBJ1-1
V gene: TRBV5-1
clone size: NA
D gene: TRBD1
CDR3 protein: CASSLRDRGASMNTEAFF
CDR3 DNA: TGCGCCAGCAGCTTGCGGGACAGGGGGGCGTCCATGAACACTGAAGCTTTCTTT

J gene: TRBJ1-2
V gene: TRBV19
clone size: NA
D gene: NA
CDR3 protein: CASSTTGDYGYTF
CDR3 DNA: TGTGCCAGTAGTACGACAGGAGACTATGGCTACACCTTC

J gene: TRBJ1-6
V gene: TRBV20-1
clone size: NA
D gene: NA
CDR3 protein: CSARVPGAYNSPLHF
CDR3 DNA: TGCAGTGCTAGAGTCCCAGGGGCCTATAATTCACCCCTCCACTTT

J gene: TRBJ1-1
V gene: TRBV5-1
clone size: NA
D gene: TRBD1
CDR3 protein: CASSPNRGGREAFF
CDR3 DNA: TGCGCCAGCAGCCCAAACAGGGGAGGAAGGGAAGCTTTCTTT

J gene: TRBJ2-7
V gene: TRBV18
clone size: NA
D gene: NA
CDR3 protein: CASSHGDKIYEQYF
CDR3 DNA: TGTGCCAGCTCACATGGGGACAAGATCTACGAGCAGTACTTC

J gene: TRBJ2-3
V gene: TRBV5-1
clone size: NA
D gene: NA
CDR3 protein: CASSLAVRAPDTQYF
CDR3 DNA: TGCGCCAGCAGCTTGGCAGTCAGGGCGCCGGATACGCAGTATTTT

J gene: TRBJ1-5
V gene: TRBV20-1
clone size: NA
D gene: NA
CDR3 protein: CSARGQRDQPQHF
CDR3 DNA: TGCAGTGCTAGAGGACAGAGAGATCAGCCCCAGCATTTT

J gene: TRBJ2-3
V gene: TRBV30
clone size: NA
D gene: TRBD2
CDR3 protein: CAWSLAGGTDTQYF
CDR3 DNA: TGTGCCTGGAGTCTAGCGGGAGGGACAGATACGCAGTATTTT

J gene: TRBJ2-1
V gene: TRBV11-2
clone size: few
D gene: NA
CDR3 protein: CASSLETANNEQFF
CDR3 DNA: TGTGCCAGCAGCTTAGAGACAGCCAACAATGAGCAGTTCTTC

J gene: TRBJ2-5
V gene: TRBV15
clone size: NA
D gene: NA
CDR3 protein: CATSRSAAGRGETQYF
CDR3 DNA: TGTGCCACCAGCAGATCTGCGGCCGGGCGCGGAGAGACCCAGTACTTC

J gene: TRBJ2-1
V gene: TRBV4-2
clone size: NA
D gene: NA
CDR3 protein: CASSESGPGSLNEQFF
CDR3 DNA: TGTGCCAGCAGCGAAAGCGGGCCAGGGTCACTCAATGAGCAGTTCTTC

J gene: TRBJ2-3
V gene: TRBV2
clone size: NA
D gene: NA
CDR3 protein: CASRPAAGTDTQYF
CDR3 DNA: TGTGCCAGCAGGCCCGCCGCCGGCACAGATACGCAGTATTTT

J gene: TRBJ1-5
V gene: TRBV20-1
clone size: once
D gene: NA
CDR3 protein: CSARAPGTNQPQHF
CDR3 DNA: TGCAGTGCTAGGGCCCCGGGGACAAATCAGCCCCAGCATTTT

J gene: TRBJ1-1
V gene: TRBV2
clone size: NA
D gene: NA
CDR3 protein: CASRDNLNTEAFF
CDR3 DNA: TGTGCCAGCAGGGACAACTTGAACACTGAAGCTTTCTTT

J gene: TRBJ1-3
V gene: TRBV4-2
clone size: NA
D gene: NA
CDR3 protein: CASSQDQRALSGNTIYF
CDR3 DNA: TGTGCCAGCAGCCAAGATCAGCGGGCGCTCTCTGGAAACACCATATATTTT

J gene: TRBJ1-5
V gene: TRBV28
clone size: NA
D gene: NA
CDR3 protein: CASSSGTQPQHF
CDR3 DNA: TGTGCCAGCAGTTCCGGGACGCAGCCCCAGCATTTT

J gene: TRBJ1-6
V gene: TRBV20-1
clone size: NA
D gene: NA
CDR3 protein: CSAREDTSSPLHF
CDR3 DNA: TGCAGTGCTAGAGAGGACACTAGTTCACCCCTCCACTTT

J gene: TRBJ1-1
V gene: TRBV30
clone size: NA
D gene: TRBD1
CDR3 protein: CAWRGQGAPNTEAFF
CDR3 DNA: TGTGCCTGGAGAGGACAGGGGGCCCCGAACACTGAAGCTTTCTTT

J gene: TRBJ2-2
V gene: TRBV5-1
clone size: NA
D gene: TRBD1
CDR3 protein: CASSWPGQTSGELFF
CDR3 DNA: TGCGCCAGCAGCTGGCCGGGACAGACCTCCGGGGAGCTGTTTTTT

J gene: TRBJ2-4
V gene: TRBV7-9
clone size: NA
D gene: TRBD1
CDR3 protein: CASSRGQVENIQYF
CDR3 DNA: TGTGCCAGCAGCCGCGGACAGGTTGAAAACATTCAGTACTTC

J gene: TRBJ2-3
V gene: TRBV7-9
clone size: NA
D gene: NA
CDR3 protein: CASSLGRSDSDTQYF
CDR3 DNA: TGTGCCAGCAGCTTGGGGAGGAGTGATTCGGATACGCAGTATTTT